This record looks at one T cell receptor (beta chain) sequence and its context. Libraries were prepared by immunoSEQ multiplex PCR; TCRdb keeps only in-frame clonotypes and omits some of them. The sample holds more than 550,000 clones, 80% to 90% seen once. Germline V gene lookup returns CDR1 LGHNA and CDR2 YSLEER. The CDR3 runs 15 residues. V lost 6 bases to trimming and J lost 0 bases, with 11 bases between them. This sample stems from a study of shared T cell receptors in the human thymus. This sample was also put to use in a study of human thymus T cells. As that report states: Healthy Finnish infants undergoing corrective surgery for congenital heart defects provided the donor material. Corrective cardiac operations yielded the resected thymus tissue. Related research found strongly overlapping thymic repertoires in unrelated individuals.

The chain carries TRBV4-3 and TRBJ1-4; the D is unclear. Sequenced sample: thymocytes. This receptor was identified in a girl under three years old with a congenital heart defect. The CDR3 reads CASRRLPATNEKLFF. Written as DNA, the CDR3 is TGCGCCAGCAGACGACTCCCCGCAACTAATGAAAAACTGTTTTTT.